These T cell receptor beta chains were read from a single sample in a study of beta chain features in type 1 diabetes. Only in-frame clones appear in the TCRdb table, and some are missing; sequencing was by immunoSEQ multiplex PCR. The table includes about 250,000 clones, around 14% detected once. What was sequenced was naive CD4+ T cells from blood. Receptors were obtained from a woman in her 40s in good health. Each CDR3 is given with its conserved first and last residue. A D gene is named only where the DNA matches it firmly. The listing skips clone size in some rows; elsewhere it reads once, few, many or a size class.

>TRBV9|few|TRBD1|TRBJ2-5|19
TGTGCCAGCAGCGTAGTTTTACAGGGGGCCGGGAAAGCTAAGGAGACCCAGTACTTC
CASSVVLQGAGKAKETQYF
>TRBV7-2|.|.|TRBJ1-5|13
TGTGCCAGCAGTTCCCCGGGAAATCAGCCCCAGCATTTT
CASSSPGNQPQHF
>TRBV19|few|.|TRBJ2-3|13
TGTGCCAGTAGTATAGACAGGGCAGATACGCAGTATTTT
CASSIDRADTQYF
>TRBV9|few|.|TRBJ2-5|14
TGTGCCAGCAGCGCCCCACAGGATTTGGAGACCCAGTACTTC
CASSAPQDLETQYF
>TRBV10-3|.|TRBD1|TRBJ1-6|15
TGTGCCATCAGTGGCTTCGACAGGGGTAATTCACCCCTCCACTTT
CAISGFDRGNSPLHF
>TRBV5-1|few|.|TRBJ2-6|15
TGCGCCAGCAACCGGAGGGGGCCTGGGGCCAACGTCCTGACTTTC
CASNRRGPGANVLTF
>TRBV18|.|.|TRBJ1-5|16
TGTGCCAGCTCACGTGTCAGGGATTTCGGCAATCAGCCCCAGCATTTT
CASSRVRDFGNQPQHF
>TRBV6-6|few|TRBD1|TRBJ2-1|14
TGTGCCAGCAGTTACTCGATACTGGGACAGGGGGAGTTCTTC
CASSYSILGQGEFF
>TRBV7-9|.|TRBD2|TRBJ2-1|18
TGTGCCAGCAGCTTGCAAAGACTAGCGGGGGGCTCCTACAATGAGCAGTTCTTC
CASSLQRLAGGSYNEQFF
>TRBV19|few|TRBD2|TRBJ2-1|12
TGTGCCAGTAGTTTTACGGGGGGGGAGCAGTTCTTC
CASSFTGGEQFF
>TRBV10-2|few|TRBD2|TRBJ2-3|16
TGCGCCAGCAGTGACTGGACTAGCGGGCGCACAGATACGCAGTATTTT
CASSDWTSGRTDTQYF
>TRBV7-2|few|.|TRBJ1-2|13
TGTGCCAGCAGCTTATCCCGGGATTATGGCTACACCTTC
CASSLSRDYGYTF
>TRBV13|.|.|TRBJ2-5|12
TGTGCCAGCAGCTCACAGCAAGAGACCCAGTACTTC
CASSSQQETQYF
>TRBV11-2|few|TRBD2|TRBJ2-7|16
TGTGCCAGCAGCTTAGCCGGGCGGGGGTTACGCTACGAGCAGTACTTC
CASSLAGRGLRYEQYF
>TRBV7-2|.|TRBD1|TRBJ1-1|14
TGTGCCAGCAGCTTAGGAGGGGGACAGTTTAGGGCTTTCTTT
CASSLGGGQFRAFF
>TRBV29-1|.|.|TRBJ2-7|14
TGCAGCGTTGGGGTCCTGGACAGAGCCTACGAGCAGTACTTC
CSVGVLDRAYEQYF